Below, one TCR beta chain is given with its context. Its antigen remains unknown. Unmatched junction bases numbered 6, after V lost 0 bases and J lost 5 bases. The germline V gene encodes CDR1 KGHSH and CDR2 LQKENI. The CDR3 spans 16 residues. This record comes from a study of T cells and Merkel cell carcinoma outcomes. Study-level results: Merkel cell carcinoma outcomes were reportedly predicted by repertoire and T-cell density.

TCRdb's copy holds only in-frame clones and misses some; the assay was immunoSEQ multiplex PCR. The sample holds 15,000 to 19,000 clones, about nine tenths seen once. The genes are TRBV18 and TRBJ2-1; TRBD2 matches 8 bases. The specimen sequenced was tumor tissue from Merkel cell carcinoma. This TCR came from a human donor with Merkel cell carcinoma. CDR3 in amino acids: CASSPPSVAGHNEQFF. The CDR3 DNA sequence: TGTGCCAGCTCACCACCGTCGGTAGCGGGACACAATGAGCAGTTCTTC.